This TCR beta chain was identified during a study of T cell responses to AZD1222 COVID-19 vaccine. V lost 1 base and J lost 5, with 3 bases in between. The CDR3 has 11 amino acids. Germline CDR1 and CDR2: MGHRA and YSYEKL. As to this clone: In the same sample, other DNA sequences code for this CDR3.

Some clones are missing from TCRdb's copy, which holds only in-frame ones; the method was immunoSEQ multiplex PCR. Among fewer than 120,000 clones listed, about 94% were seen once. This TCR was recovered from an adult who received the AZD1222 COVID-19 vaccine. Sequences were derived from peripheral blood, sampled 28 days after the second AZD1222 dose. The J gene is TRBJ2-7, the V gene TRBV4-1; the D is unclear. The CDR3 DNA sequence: TGCGCCAGCAGCCAAGGAGACGAGCAGTACTTC. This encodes CASSQGDEQYF.